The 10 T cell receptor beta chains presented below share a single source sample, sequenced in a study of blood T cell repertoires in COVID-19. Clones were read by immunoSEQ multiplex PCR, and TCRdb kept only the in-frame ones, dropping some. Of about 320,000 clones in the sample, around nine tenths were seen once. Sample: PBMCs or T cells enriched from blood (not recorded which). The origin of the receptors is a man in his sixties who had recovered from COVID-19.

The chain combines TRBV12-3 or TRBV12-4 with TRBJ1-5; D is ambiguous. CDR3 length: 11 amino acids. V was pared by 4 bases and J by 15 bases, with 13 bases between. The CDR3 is CASSSGPAVHF. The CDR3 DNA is TGTGCCAGCAGTTCCGGCCCCGCGGTGCATTTT.

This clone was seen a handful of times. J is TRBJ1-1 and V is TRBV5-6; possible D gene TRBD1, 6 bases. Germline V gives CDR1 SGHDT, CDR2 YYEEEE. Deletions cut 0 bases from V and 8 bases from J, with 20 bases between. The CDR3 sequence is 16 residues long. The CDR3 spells CASSLAGASGDGEAFF. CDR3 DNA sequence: TGTGCCAGCAGCTTGGCCGGGGCGTCAGGGGACGGAGAAGCTTTCTTT.

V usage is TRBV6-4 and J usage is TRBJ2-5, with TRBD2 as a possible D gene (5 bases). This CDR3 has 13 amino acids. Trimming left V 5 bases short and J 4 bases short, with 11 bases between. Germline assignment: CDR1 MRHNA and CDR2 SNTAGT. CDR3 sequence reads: CASSLREGETQYF. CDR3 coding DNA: TGTGCCAGCAGTCTCCGAGAGGGAGAGACCCAGTACTTC.

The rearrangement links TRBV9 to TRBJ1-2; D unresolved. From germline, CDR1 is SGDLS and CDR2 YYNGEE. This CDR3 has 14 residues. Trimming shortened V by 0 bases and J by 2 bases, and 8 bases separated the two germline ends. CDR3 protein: CASSVGPGNYGYTF. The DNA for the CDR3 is TGTGCCAGCAGCGTAGGTCCGGGGAACTATGGCTACACCTTC.

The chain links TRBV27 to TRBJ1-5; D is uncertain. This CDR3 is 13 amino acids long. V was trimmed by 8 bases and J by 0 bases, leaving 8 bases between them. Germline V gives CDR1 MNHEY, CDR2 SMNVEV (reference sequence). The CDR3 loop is CASSSISNQPQHF. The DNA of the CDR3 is TGTGCCAGCTCCTCTATTAGCAATCAGCCCCAGCATTTT.

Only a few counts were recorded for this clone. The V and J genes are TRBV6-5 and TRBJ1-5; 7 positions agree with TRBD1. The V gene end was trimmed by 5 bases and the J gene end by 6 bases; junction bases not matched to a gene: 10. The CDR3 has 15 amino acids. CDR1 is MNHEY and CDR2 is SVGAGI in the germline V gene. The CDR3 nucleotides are TGTGCCAGCAGTCCGACAGGGTCTCCCCGTCAGCCCCAGCATTTT. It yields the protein CASSPTGSPRQPQHF.

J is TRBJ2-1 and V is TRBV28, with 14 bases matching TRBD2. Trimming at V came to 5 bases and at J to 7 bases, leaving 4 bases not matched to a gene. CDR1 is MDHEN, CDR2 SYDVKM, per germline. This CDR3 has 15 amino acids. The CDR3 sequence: CASSGTSGSGNEQFF. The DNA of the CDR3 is TGTGCCAGCAGTGGGACTAGCGGGAGTGGGAATGAGCAGTTCTTC.

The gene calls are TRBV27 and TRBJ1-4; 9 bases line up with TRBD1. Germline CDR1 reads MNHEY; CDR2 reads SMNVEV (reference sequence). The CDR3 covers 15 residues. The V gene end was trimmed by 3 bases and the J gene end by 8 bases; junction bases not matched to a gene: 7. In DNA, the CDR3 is TGTGCCAGCAGTTTCACCGGGACAGGGAAAGAAAAACTGTTTTTT. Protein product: CASSFTGTGKEKLFF.

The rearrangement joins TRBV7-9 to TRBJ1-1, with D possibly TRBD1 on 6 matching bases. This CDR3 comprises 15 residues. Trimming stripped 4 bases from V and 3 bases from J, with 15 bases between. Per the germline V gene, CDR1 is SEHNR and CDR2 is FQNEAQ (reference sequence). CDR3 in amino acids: CASSYKRGGDTEAFF. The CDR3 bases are TGTGCCAGCAGCTATAAGAGAGGGGGGGACACTGAAGCTTTCTTT.

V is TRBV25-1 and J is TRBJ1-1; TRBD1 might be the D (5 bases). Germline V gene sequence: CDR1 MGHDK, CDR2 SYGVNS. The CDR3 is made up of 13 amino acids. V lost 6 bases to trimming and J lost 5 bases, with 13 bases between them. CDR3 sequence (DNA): TGTGCCAGCAGACAGGCGGGAGGAACTGAAGCTTTCTTT. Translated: CASRQAGGTEAFF.